This T cell receptor (beta chain) was captured in a study of technical replicates of blood from a few donors. The assay was immunoSEQ multiplex PCR, and TCRdb's table has in-frame clones only and misses some. Counted here are approximately 74,000 clones, 80% to 90% occurring once; the ten biggest clones make up 3.5% to 5.5%. Germline CDR1 is SQVTM and CDR2 is ANQGSEA. Trimming left V 3 bases short and J 4 bases short, with 12 bases between. This CDR3 is 13 amino acids long. This receptor was identified in a human donor in good health. Some clones in this sample may be carry-over from other donors' samples. The V call is TRBV29-1, the J call TRBJ2-5; D ambiguous. Sequencing input: PBMCs. The CDR3 spells CSVDSNARETQYF. CDR3 in DNA: TGCAGCGTTGACTCTAATGCCCGAGAGACCCAGTACTTC.